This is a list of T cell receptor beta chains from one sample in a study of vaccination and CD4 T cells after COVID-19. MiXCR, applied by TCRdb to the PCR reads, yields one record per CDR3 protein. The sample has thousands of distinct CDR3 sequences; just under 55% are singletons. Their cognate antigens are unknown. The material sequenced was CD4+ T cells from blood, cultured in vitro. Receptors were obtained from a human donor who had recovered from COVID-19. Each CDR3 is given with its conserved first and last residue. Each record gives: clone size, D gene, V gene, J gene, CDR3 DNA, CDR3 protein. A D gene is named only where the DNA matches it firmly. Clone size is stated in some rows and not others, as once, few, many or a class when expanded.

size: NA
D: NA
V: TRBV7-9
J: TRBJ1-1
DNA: TGTGCCAGCAGCCCAAAACAGAGATTGAACACTGAAGCTTTCTTT
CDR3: CASSPKQRLNTEAFF

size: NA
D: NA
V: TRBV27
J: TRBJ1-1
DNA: TGTGCCAGCAGTTTATCTCCCGGACGGAACACTGAAGCTTTCTTT
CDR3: CASSLSPGRNTEAFF

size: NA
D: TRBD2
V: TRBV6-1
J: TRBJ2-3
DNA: TGTGCCAGCGAGGGACTAGCGAGACGCACAGATACGCAGTATTTT
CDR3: CASEGLARRTDTQYF

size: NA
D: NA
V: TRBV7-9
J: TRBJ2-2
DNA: TGTGCCAGCAGCTTAGTAGGTCCCGGAACCGGGGAGCTGTTTTTT
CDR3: CASSLVGPGTGELFF

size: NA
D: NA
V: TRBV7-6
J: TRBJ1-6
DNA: TGTGCCAGCAGCTTAGGGCAGGGAGGATCACCCCTCCACTTT
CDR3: CASSLGQGGSPLHF

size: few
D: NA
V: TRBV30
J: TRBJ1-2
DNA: TGTGCCGCAGGGACGGGAAGCTATGGCTACACCTTC
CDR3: CAAGTGSYGYTF

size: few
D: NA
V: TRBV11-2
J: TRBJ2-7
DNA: TGTGCCAGCAGCCAGATCAGGGCTAGCGACGCCTACGAGCAGTACTTC
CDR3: CASSQIRASDAYEQYF

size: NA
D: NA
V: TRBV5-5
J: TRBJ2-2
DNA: TGTGCCAGCACTCGCGGGCGGGGAAATCCCACCGGGGAGCTGTTTTTT
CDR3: CASTRGRGNPTGELFF

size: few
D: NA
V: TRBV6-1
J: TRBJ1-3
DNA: TGTGCCAGCAGCCTCGGAACGGGAAACACCATATATTTT
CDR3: CASSLGTGNTIYF

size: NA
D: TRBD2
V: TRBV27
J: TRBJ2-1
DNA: TGTGCCAGCAGTTTAAGGGGTAGCGGGGGGGCCTATGAGCAGTTCTTC
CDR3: CASSLRGSGGAYEQFF

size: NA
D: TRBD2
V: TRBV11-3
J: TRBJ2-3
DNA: TGTGCCAGCAGCTGGCGGGGAGCGGGGGGCACAGATACGCAGTATTTT
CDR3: CASSWRGAGGTDTQYF

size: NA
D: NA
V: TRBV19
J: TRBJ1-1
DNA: TGTGCCAGTAGTCTCCGACAGGACACTGAAGCTTTCTTT
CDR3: CASSLRQDTEAFF

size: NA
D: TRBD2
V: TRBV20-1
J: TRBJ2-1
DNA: TGCAGTGCTTTGGGACTAGCGGGGGGGCCATCCAACAATGAGCAGTTCTTC
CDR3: CSALGLAGGPSNNEQFF

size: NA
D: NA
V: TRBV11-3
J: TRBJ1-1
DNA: TGTGCCAGCAGCTTTACGGAGAACACTGAAGCTTTCTTT
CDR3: CASSFTENTEAFF

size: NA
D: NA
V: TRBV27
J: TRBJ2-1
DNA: TGTGCCAGCAGTTCCTATGAGCAGTTCTTC
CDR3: CASSSYEQFF

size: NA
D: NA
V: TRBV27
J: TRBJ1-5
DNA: TGTGCCAGCAGTTTTAGGGTTGACGGCAATCAGCCCCAGCATTTT
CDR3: CASSFRVDGNQPQHF

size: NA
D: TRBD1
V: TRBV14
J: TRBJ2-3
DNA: TGTGCCAGCAGCCCTGACAGGGTTGGCGCAGATACGCAGTATTTT
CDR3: CASSPDRVGADTQYF

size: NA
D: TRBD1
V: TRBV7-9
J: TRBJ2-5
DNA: TGTGCCAGCAGCCCCGGACAGGGGGCGGAGACCCAGTACTTC
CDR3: CASSPGQGAETQYF

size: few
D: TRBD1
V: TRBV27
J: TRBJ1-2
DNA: TGTGCCAGCACCCGGACAGGGTACAACTATGGCTACACCTTC
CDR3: CASTRTGYNYGYTF

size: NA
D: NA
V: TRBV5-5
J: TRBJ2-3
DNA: TGTGCCAGCAGCGTGTCCGGGACTTTAAAGGATACGCAGTATTTT
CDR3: CASSVSGTLKDTQYF

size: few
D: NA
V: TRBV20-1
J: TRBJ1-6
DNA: TGCAGTGCTAGACCCGACTTGGGACGGGATAATTCACCCCTCCACTTT
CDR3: CSARPDLGRDNSPLHF

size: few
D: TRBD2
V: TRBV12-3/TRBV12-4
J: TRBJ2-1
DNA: TGTGCCAGCAGTCCCTCGGAGGATTGGCGGGGGAGCTACAATGAGCAGTTCTTC
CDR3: CASSPSEDWRGSYNEQFF

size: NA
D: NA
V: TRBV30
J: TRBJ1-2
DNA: TGTGCCTCCGCCGAGGGGTTCTATGGCTACACCTTC
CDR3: CASAEGFYGYTF

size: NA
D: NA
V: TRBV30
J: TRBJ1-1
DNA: TGTGCCTGGAGTGTAAGCCGACTTAAGACTGAAGCTTTCTTT
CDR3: CAWSVSRLKTEAFF

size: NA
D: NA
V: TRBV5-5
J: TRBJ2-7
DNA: TGTGCCAGCAGCTTGGGTGGCGGGGGCTTCACCTACGAGCAGTACTTC
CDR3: CASSLGGGGFTYEQYF

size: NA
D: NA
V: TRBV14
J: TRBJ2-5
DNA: TGTGCCAGCAGCGGGGGGGCAAGAGAGACCCAGTACTTC
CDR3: CASSGGARETQYF

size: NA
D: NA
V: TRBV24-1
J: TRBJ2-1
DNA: TGTGCCACCAGTGAACCCGGAGGGGTGGATGAGCAGTTCTTC
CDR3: CATSEPGGVDEQFF